These T cell receptor beta chains were read from a single sample in a study of shared clonotypes between healthy human individuals. Here immunoSEQ multiplex PCR was the method, and the copy in TCRdb shows in-frame clones only, minus some. Of roughly 2 million clones listed, over 85% are singletons. The sequenced material came from naive CD8+ T cells sorted from blood. The source is a man between 18 and 35 years old in good health. Each CDR3 is given with its conserved first and last residue. Fields, in order: V gene, D gene, J gene, clone size, CDR3 protein, CDR3 DNA. The D gene is left open where the match is weak. Size values are once, few and many counts, or a class for expanded clones, and some rows have none.

V: TRBV27; D: TRBD1; J: TRBJ2-7; size: NA; CDR3: CASRTTGGPYEQYF; DNA: TGTGCCAGCAGAACAACAGGGGGGCCCTACGAGCAGTACTTC
V: TRBV13; D: TRBD2; J: TRBJ2-1; size: NA; CDR3: CASSGGLAGAYNEQFF; DNA: TGTGCCAGCAGCGGGGGACTAGCGGGAGCCTACAATGAGCAGTTCTTC
V: TRBV7-9; D: TRBD1; J: TRBJ2-7; size: NA; CDR3: CASSGDRGISYEQYF; DNA: TGTGCCAGCAGCGGGGACAGGGGGATTTCCTACGAGCAGTACTTC
V: TRBV25-1; D: TRBD1; J: TRBJ1-4; size: NA; CDR3: CASSDDNRGKLFF; DNA: TGTGCCAGCAGTGACGATAACAGGGGGAAACTGTTTTTT
V: TRBV6-5; D: TRBD2; J: TRBJ2-3; size: NA; CDR3: CASSGTSYTDTQYF; DNA: TGTGCCAGCAGTGGGACTAGCTACACAGATACGCAGTATTTT
V: TRBV6-6; D: NA; J: TRBJ2-7; size: few; CDR3: CASSYDSYEQYF; DNA: TGTGCCAGCAGTTACGACAGCTACGAGCAGTACTTC
V: TRBV7-2; D: TRBD2; J: TRBJ2-5; size: NA; CDR3: CASSAPRTSGVETQYF; DNA: TGTGCCAGCAGCGCACCGCGGACTAGCGGGGTTGAGACCCAGTACTTC
V: TRBV13; D: NA; J: TRBJ2-7; size: NA; CDR3: CASSLGTRYEQYF; DNA: TGTGCCAGCAGCTTGGGAACCCGATACGAGCAGTACTTC
V: TRBV7-9; D: NA; J: TRBJ1-1; size: NA; CDR3: CASSSGDGAFF; DNA: TGTGCCAGCAGCTCCGGGGACGGAGCTTTCTTT
V: TRBV7-2; D: NA; J: TRBJ2-2; size: NA; CDR3: CASSLVGSLTGELFF; DNA: TGTGCCAGCAGCTTAGTCGGCAGTCTCACCGGGGAGCTGTTTTTT
V: TRBV7-9; D: NA; J: TRBJ2-1; size: NA; CDR3: CASSSGDRRGQFF; DNA: TGTGCCAGCAGCTCGGGGGACCGGAGGGGACAGTTCTTC
V: TRBV7-9; D: NA; J: TRBJ2-3; size: NA; CDR3: CASSSGDREVADTQYF; DNA: TGTGCCAGCAGCTCCGGAGACAGGGAGGTCGCAGATACGCAGTATTTT
V: TRBV7-7; D: NA; J: TRBJ2-2; size: NA; CDR3: CASRDRRDTGELFF; DNA: TGTGCTAGTCGTGACCGGAGGGACACCGGGGAGCTGTTTTTT
V: TRBV4-1; D: NA; J: TRBJ2-7; size: NA; CDR3: CASSQDRQFYEQYF; DNA: TGCGCCAGCAGCCAAGATCGACAGTTCTACGAGCAGTACTTC
V: TRBV29-1; D: NA; J: TRBJ1-2; size: once; CDR3: CSVEHSTNYGYTF; DNA: TGCAGCGTTGAGCACAGCACTAACTATGGCTACACCTTC
V: TRBV30; D: NA; J: TRBJ2-3; size: NA; CDR3: CAWSVGAAADTQYF; DNA: TGTGCCTGGAGTGTAGGGGCGGCTGCAGATACGCAGTATTTT
V: TRBV13; D: TRBD2; J: TRBJ2-7; size: once; CDR3: CASSRPGGPFYEQYF; DNA: TGTGCCAGCAGCCGGCCGGGGGGACCGTTCTACGAGCAGTACTTC
V: TRBV27; D: TRBD2; J: TRBJ2-7; size: NA; CDR3: CASSFGRENYEQYF; DNA: TGTGCCAGCAGTTTTGGGCGGGAGAACTACGAGCAGTACTTC
V: TRBV6-5; D: NA; J: TRBJ1-6; size: NA; CDR3: CASSQSRGVNSPLHF; DNA: TGTGCCAGCAGTCAAAGCAGGGGAGTGAATTCACCCCTCCACTTT
V: TRBV19; D: NA; J: TRBJ1-2; size: NA; CDR3: CASSITGYYGYTF; DNA: TGTGCCAGTAGTATTACCGGGTACTATGGCTACACCTTC
V: TRBV7-9; D: NA; J: TRBJ2-7; size: NA; CDR3: CASSLPAPSYEQYF; DNA: TGTGCCAGCAGCCTTCCCGCGCCGAGCTACGAGCAGTACTTC
V: TRBV7-6; D: TRBD1; J: TRBJ2-2; size: NA; CDR3: CASSFHTGGGNTGELFF; DNA: TGTGCCAGCAGCTTTCATACAGGGGGCGGAAACACCGGGGAGCTGTTTTTT
V: TRBV6-5; D: NA; J: TRBJ2-7; size: NA; CDR3: CASSYSTEGSYEQYF; DNA: TGTGCCAGCAGTTACTCGACGGAGGGTTCCTACGAGCAGTACTTC
V: TRBV27; D: TRBD1; J: TRBJ2-7; size: NA; CDR3: CASSTYTGGLGEQYF; DNA: TGTGCCAGCAGTACCTATACAGGGGGTTTGGGCGAGCAGTACTTC
V: TRBV4-3; D: TRBD1; J: TRBJ2-7; size: NA; CDR3: CASSHSEEGQGSYEQYF; DNA: TGCGCCAGCAGCCATTCTGAAGAGGGACAGGGAAGCTACGAGCAGTACTTC
V: TRBV6-5; D: TRBD1; J: TRBJ1-6; size: NA; CDR3: CASSSVTGYNSPLHF; DNA: TGTGCCAGCAGTTCCGTGACAGGGTACAATTCACCTCTCCACTTT
V: TRBV9; D: TRBD2; J: TRBJ2-2; size: NA; CDR3: CASSGLAGVTGELFF; DNA: TGTGCCAGCAGCGGACTAGCGGGAGTTACCGGGGAGCTGTTTTTT
V: TRBV4-3; D: TRBD1; J: TRBJ1-2; size: NA; CDR3: CASSQLEGQPYGYTF; DNA: TGCGCCAGCAGCCAACTTGAGGGACAGCCCTATGGCTACACCTTC
V: TRBV6-1; D: TRBD1; J: TRBJ1-4; size: NA; CDR3: CASSEQGGSTNEKLFF; DNA: TGTGCCAGCAGTGAACAGGGGGGTTCCACTAATGAAAAACTGTTTTTT
V: TRBV13; D: NA; J: TRBJ1-2; size: NA; CDR3: CASSSPGGYTF; DNA: TGTGCCAGCAGCTCCCCGGGCGGCTACACCTTC
V: TRBV2; D: NA; J: TRBJ2-3; size: NA; CDR3: CASSELPTPTQYF; DNA: TGTGCCAGCAGTGAACTGCCGACTCCAACGCAGTATTTT
V: TRBV4-1; D: NA; J: TRBJ2-1; size: NA; CDR3: CASSHVQGNEQFF; DNA: TGCGCCAGCAGCCATGTACAGGGCAATGAGCAGTTCTTC
V: TRBV4-3; D: NA; J: TRBJ1-1; size: NA; CDR3: CASSQERSDPGTEAFF; DNA: TGCGCCAGCAGCCAAGAACGGAGTGATCCGGGCACTGAAGCTTTCTTT
V: TRBV27; D: NA; J: TRBJ2-7; size: few; CDR3: CASSFDSSYEQYF; DNA: TGTGCCAGCAGTTTTGACAGCTCCTACGAGCAGTACTTC
V: TRBV21-1; D: NA; J: TRBJ2-7; size: NA; CDR3: CASSKPTGEECDYEQYF; DNA: TGTGCCAGCAGCAAACCGACAGGGGAAGAGTGCGACTACGAGCAGTACTTC
V: TRBV10-3; D: NA; J: TRBJ2-1; size: NA; CDR3: CAISESFYNEQFF; DNA: TGTGCCATCAGTGAAAGTTTCTACAATGAGCAGTTCTTC
V: TRBV2; D: NA; J: TRBJ1-5; size: NA; CDR3: CASSGEGSNQPQHF; DNA: TGTGCCAGCAGTGGGGAGGGGAGCAATCAGCCCCAGCATTTT
V: TRBV9; D: NA; J: TRBJ2-1; size: once; CDR3: CASSVAPDSDEQFF; DNA: TGTGCCAGCAGCGTAGCCCCGGACAGCGATGAGCAGTTCTTC
V: TRBV28; D: NA; J: TRBJ1-1; size: NA; CDR3: CASRANWIRGGLNTEAFF; DNA: TGTGCCAGCAGGGCAAACTGGATTAGAGGAGGGCTGAACACTGAAGCTTTCTTT
V: TRBV6-4; D: NA; J: TRBJ2-3; size: NA; CDR3: CASSDDSTDTQYF; DNA: TGTGCCAGCAGCGATGATAGCACAGATACGCAGTATTTT
V: TRBV7-8; D: TRBD1; J: TRBJ2-5; size: NA; CDR3: CASSLVATDRGRETQYF; DNA: TGTGCCAGCAGCTTAGTTGCAACCGACAGGGGGCGGGAGACCCAGTACTTC
V: TRBV27; D: TRBD1; J: TRBJ2-7; size: many; CDR3: CASSHGPTGQFLWEQYF; DNA: TGTGCCAGCAGCCATGGCCCGACGGGACAGTTCCTCTGGGAGCAGTACTTC
V: TRBV19; D: NA; J: TRBJ2-7; size: few; CDR3: CASSIDGEDEQYF; DNA: TGTGCCAGTAGTATAGACGGGGAGGACGAGCAGTACTTC
V: TRBV5-8; D: NA; J: TRBJ1-1; size: NA; CDR3: CASSLETGWTEAFF; DNA: TGTGCCAGCAGCTTGGAGACGGGGTGGACTGAAGCTTTCTTT
V: TRBV29-1; D: TRBD1; J: TRBJ2-7; size: NA; CDR3: CSVEDAVRGQSYEQYF; DNA: TGCAGCGTTGAAGATGCTGTTCGGGGACAGAGCTACGAGCAGTACTTC
V: TRBV6-1; D: NA; J: TRBJ2-7; size: NA; CDR3: CASWEQFYEQYF; DNA: TGTGCCAGCTGGGAACAATTCTACGAGCAGTACTTC
V: TRBV4-3; D: TRBD1; J: TRBJ2-2; size: NA; CDR3: CASSPPGQDPGELFF; DNA: TGCGCCAGCAGCCCCCCGGGACAGGACCCCGGGGAGCTGTTTTTT
V: TRBV27; D: NA; J: TRBJ1-6; size: NA; CDR3: CASSLSAYSPLHF; DNA: TGTGCCAGCAGTTTATCGGCCTATTCACCCCTCCACTTT
V: TRBV4-3; D: NA; J: TRBJ1-1; size: NA; CDR3: CASSQEFGTEAFF; DNA: TGCGCCAGCAGCCAAGAGTTCGGAACAGAAGCTTTCTTT